The rows below give T cell receptor beta chains drawn from one sample of a study of shared clonotypes between healthy human individuals. TCRdb's copy holds only in-frame clones and misses some; the assay was immunoSEQ multiplex PCR. The table lists over 2 million clones, 85% to 95% of them singletons. The source material was naive CD4+ T cells sorted from blood. All receptors come from a man younger than 30 in good health. CDR3s include the opening cysteine and the closing phenylalanine or tryptophan. D genes are given only for firm matches. Clone size is stated in some rows and not others, as once, few, many or a class when expanded.

D	size	J	length	V	CDR3	DNA
TRBD1	.	TRBJ1-4	14	TRBV28	CASMSGGLDEKLFF	TGTGCCAGCATGTCAGGGGGTCTCGACGAAAAACTGTTTTTT
.	.	TRBJ2-3	14	TRBV7-2	CASSLRGETDTQYF	TGTGCCAGCAGCTTGCGCGGGGAAACAGATACGCAGTATTTT
TRBD2	.	TRBJ2-3	14	TRBV2	CASSVSGGPDTQYF	TGTGCCAGCAGTGTTAGCGGGGGTCCAGATACGCAGTATTTT
.	many	TRBJ2-7	12	TRBV7-9	CASSSEGPEQYF	TGTGCCAGCAGCTCGGAAGGGCCCGAGCAGTACTTC
.	.	TRBJ2-7	15	TRBV5-4	CASSGGTSSSYEQYF	TGTGCCAGCAGCGGAGGGACTTCCAGCTCCTACGAGCAGTACTTC
.	once	TRBJ2-7	13	TRBV29-1	CSVEGGGSYEQYF	TGCAGCGTTGAGGGAGGGGGTTCCTACGAGCAGTACTTC
.	.	TRBJ2-2	16	TRBV11-3	CASSLPRQKNTGELFF	TGTGCCAGCAGCCTGCCCAGGCAAAAGAACACCGGGGAGCTGTTTTTT
.	.	TRBJ1-2	13	TRBV5-1	CASSLALDYGYTF	TGCGCCAGCAGCTTGGCATTAGACTATGGCTACACCTTC
.	.	TRBJ1-1	15	TRBV6-5	CASRPTVNLNTEAFF	TGTGCCAGCAGACCCACAGTGAACTTGAACACTGAAGCTTTCTTT
.	.	TRBJ2-3	15	TRBV5-4	CASSLALRDTDTQYF	TGTGCCAGCAGCTTGGCTCTACGGGACACAGATACGCAGTATTTT
TRBD1	.	TRBJ2-2	16	TRBV7-9	CASSPKRTGAGGELFF	TGTGCCAGCAGCCCCAAGAGGACAGGGGCGGGCGGGGAGCTGTTTTTT
.	.	TRBJ2-7	12	TRBV6-6	CASSNYGDEQYF	TGTGCCAGCAGTAATTACGGAGACGAGCAGTACTTC
.	.	TRBJ1-4	16	TRBV5-4	CASSPNAGKGNEKLFF	TGTGCCAGCAGTCCCAACGCGGGGAAGGGTAATGAAAAACTGTTTTTT
.	.	TRBJ2-1	15	TRBV5-1	CASSLSRNSYNEQFF	TGCGCCAGCAGCTTGAGTCGGAACTCCTACAATGAGCAGTTCTTC
TRBD1	.	TRBJ2-7	13	TRBV27	CASRQGAGFEQYF	TGTGCCAGCAGACAGGGGGCCGGCTTCGAGCAGTACTTC
TRBD2	.	TRBJ2-5	17	TRBV5-1	CASSLTSGSKAGETQYF	TGCGCCAGCAGCTTAACTAGCGGGAGTAAGGCTGGAGAGACCCAGTACTTC
TRBD1	.	TRBJ2-7	14	TRBV5-1	CASSWRTGGHEQYF	TGCGCCAGCAGCTGGAGGACAGGGGGCCACGAGCAGTACTTC
TRBD1	.	TRBJ1-2	13	TRBV29-1	CSVATGTGPGYTF	TGCAGCGTTGCAACCGGGACAGGCCCTGGCTACACCTTC
.	.	TRBJ1-6	13	TRBV28	CASSLGGGSPLHF	TGTGCCAGCAGTTTGGGGGGCGGTTCACCCCTCCACTTT
.	.	TRBJ2-1	15	TRBV28	CASSPYHPQFGEQFF	TGTGCCAGCAGTCCTTACCACCCTCAATTCGGCGAGCAGTTCTTC
.	once	TRBJ1-5	15	TRBV6-1	CASSEPGGGNQPQHF	TGTGCCAGCAGTGAACCCGGGGGCGGCAATCAGCCCCAGCATTTT
TRBD2	.	TRBJ2-3	16	TRBV10-1	CASSEATSGGTDTQYF	TGCGCCAGCAGTGAGGCCACTAGCGGAGGCACAGATACGCAGTATTTT
TRBD2	.	TRBJ2-2	17	TRBV5-4	CASSLVFTSGGTGELFF	TGTGCCAGCAGCTTGGTTTTTACTAGCGGAGGCACCGGGGAGCTGTTTTTT
.	.	TRBJ2-5	15	TRBV19	CASSTGVGYQETQYF	TGTGCCAGTAGTACAGGTGTGGGGTACCAAGAGACCCAGTACTTC
TRBD1	.	TRBJ1-3	15	TRBV5-1	CASSPTGDAGNTIYF	TGCGCCAGCAGCCCGACAGGGGATGCCGGAAACACCATATATTTT
.	.	TRBJ1-2	15	TRBV6-5	CASSWGGGPDYGYTF	TGTGCCAGCAGTTGGGGCGGGGGCCCGGACTATGGCTACACCTTC
.	.	TRBJ2-3	16	TRBV4-1	CASSQVLSARTDTQYF	TGCGCCAGCAGCCAAGTCCTGTCGGCCCGCACAGATACGCAGTATTTT
TRBD1	.	TRBJ1-2	19	TRBV7-2	CASSLGLGTGGLQDYGYTF	TGTGCCAGCAGCTTAGGATTGGGGACAGGGGGCTTGCAGGACTATGGCTACACCTTC
TRBD2	.	TRBJ2-7	14	TRBV7-9	CASSPGGGASEQYF	TGTGCCAGCAGCCCCGGGGGGGGTGCCTCCGAGCAGTACTTC
.	.	TRBJ1-2	11	TRBV9	CASSESGAYTF	TGTGCCAGCAGCGAGTCAGGAGCCTACACCTTC
.	.	TRBJ2-5	18	TRBV7-9	CASTRFGQKLSGQETQYF	TGTGCCAGCACCCGATTTGGGCAGAAATTATCCGGCCAAGAGACCCAGTACTTC
TRBD1	.	TRBJ1-4	16	TRBV15	CATSRDRTGRQEKLFF	TGTGCCACCAGCAGAGATAGGACAGGGAGGCAGGAAAAACTGTTTTTT
.	.	TRBJ2-5	17	TRBV5-1	CASSSFSRLDRQETQYF	TGCGCCAGCAGCTCCTTCTCCCGACTTGACAGGCAAGAGACCCAGTACTTC
TRBD2	.	TRBJ2-3	12	TRBV6-5	CASSYFGGTQYF	TGTGCCAGCAGTTACTTCGGGGGGACGCAGTATTTT
TRBD1	.	TRBJ2-5	16	TRBV5-1	CASSLSNRGHGETQYF	TGCGCCAGCAGCTTGAGTAACAGGGGGCATGGAGAGACCCAGTACTTC
.	.	TRBJ2-1	14	TRBV6-5	CASTRSGTSNEQFF	TGTGCCAGCACCCGGTCGGGGACAAGCAATGAGCAGTTCTTC
.	.	TRBJ2-1	15	TRBV5-1	CASSFWGTSPDEQFF	TGCGCCAGCAGCTTTTGGGGAACTAGCCCGGATGAGCAGTTCTTC
.	.	TRBJ2-7	14	TRBV4-1	CASSQVRPPYEQYF	TGCGCCAGCAGCCAAGTTAGGCCCCCCTACGAGCAGTACTTC
.	.	TRBJ2-1	13	TRBV11-2	CATGELSYNEQFF	TGTGCCACCGGGGAACTGTCCTACAATGAGCAGTTCTTC
.	.	TRBJ2-7	14	TRBV28	CASRTAVGPYEQYF	TGTGCCAGCAGGACGGCAGTGGGACCCTACGAGCAGTACTTC
.	.	TRBJ2-5	13	TRBV5-1	CASSPRTDWASYF	TGCGCCAGCAGCCCCCGGACAGACTGGGCCAGTTACTTC
TRBD2	.	TRBJ2-1	15	TRBV5-8	CATRTSGSSYNEQFF	TGTGCCACAAGGACTAGCGGCAGCTCCTACAATGAGCAGTTCTTC
.	.	TRBJ1-1	14	TRBV11-3	CAPLRHGRGFEAFF	TGTGCCCCGCTAAGACACGGCAGGGGATTCGAAGCTTTCTTT
TRBD1	once	TRBJ2-5	11	TRBV12-5	CASTLRDREHF	TGTGCTAGCACATTAAGGGACAGAGAACACTTC
TRBD2	.	TRBJ2-1	14	TRBV28	CAAQSGGASNEQFF	TGTGCCGCACAGAGCGGGGGGGCATCCAATGAGCAGTTCTTC
.	.	TRBJ1-1	14	TRBV5-5	CASSWAGKQTEAFF	TGTGCCAGCAGCTGGGCGGGAAAACAGACTGAAGCTTTCTTT